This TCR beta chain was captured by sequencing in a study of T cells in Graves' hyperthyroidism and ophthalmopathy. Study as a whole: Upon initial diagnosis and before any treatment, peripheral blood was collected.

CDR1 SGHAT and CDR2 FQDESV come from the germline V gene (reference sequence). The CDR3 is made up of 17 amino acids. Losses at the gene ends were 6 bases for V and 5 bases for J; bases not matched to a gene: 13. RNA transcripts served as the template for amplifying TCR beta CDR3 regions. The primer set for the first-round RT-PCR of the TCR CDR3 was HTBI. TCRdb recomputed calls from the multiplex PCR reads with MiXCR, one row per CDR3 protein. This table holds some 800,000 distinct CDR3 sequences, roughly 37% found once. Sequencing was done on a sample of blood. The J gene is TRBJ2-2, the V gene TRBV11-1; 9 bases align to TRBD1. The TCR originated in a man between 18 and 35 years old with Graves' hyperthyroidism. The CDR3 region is CASSLLGHRGRTGELFF. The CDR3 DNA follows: TGTGCCAGCAGTCTATTGGGGCACAGGGGGCGGACCGGGGAGCTGTTTTTT.